This TCR beta chain was identified during a study of blood T cell repertoires in COVID-19. V dropped 7 bases and J dropped 4 bases, with 13 bases sitting between them. The CDR3 covers 13 residues. Germline V lookup: CDR1 SNHLY, CDR2 FYNNEI. Per the study methods: Reference gene primer amplification gave estimated nucleated cell counts. Sequencing was performed with immunoSEQ multiplex PCR; in TCRdb, only in-frame clones are kept and a portion is missing. That table furnishes V, J and clone size, whereas the DNA furnished D and trimming. Of fewer than 250,000 clones listed, around 83% are singletons. The J gene is TRBJ2-5, the V gene TRBV2; maybe TRBD1 (5 bases). Sequencing input: peripheral blood. This clonotype was obtained from a woman between 50 and 59 years old with acute or convalescent COVID-19. CDR3 residues: CASMIGAAETQYF. Here the CDR3 DNA reads TGTGCCAGCATGATTGGGGCAGCAGAGACCCAGTACTTC.